Sequencing of this T cell receptor (beta chain) was carried out in a study of shared clonotypes between healthy human individuals. The wider study: CD4 naive and CD4 memory each took three plates per donor, while CD8 naive took two and CD8 memory one.

CD45RO-negative CD8 cells positively selected for CCR7 made up the naive population, which excluded terminally differentiated effector memory CD45RA+ cells. Adults of Caucasian background living in Nashville, Tennessee made up all donors. Germline V gives CDR1 SQVTM, CDR2 ANQGSEA. Trimming stripped 6 bases from V and 6 bases from J, with 17 bases between. This CDR3 has 13 residues. Only in-frame clones appear in the TCRdb table, and some are missing; sequencing was by immunoSEQ multiplex PCR. The data hold around 610,000 clones, with approximately 96% observed a single time. This clone was observed a single time.

V is TRBV29-1 and J is TRBJ2-5, with D tentatively TRBD1 or TRBD2 (7 bases each). This receptor was identified in a woman aged 25 to 39 in good health. The source material was naive CD8+ T cells sorted from blood. CDR3 coding DNA: TGCAGCGTAACAGGGGCCGGGGGGAAGACCCAGTACTTC. Residues: CSVTGAGGKTQYF.